Below, 7 T cell receptor beta chains from the same sample are listed, as sequenced in a study of T cells in Graves' hyperthyroidism and ophthalmopathy. TCR beta CDR3 region amplification was performed from RNA transcripts. Researchers ran a first-round RT-PCR on the TCR CDR3 using the HTBI primer set. TCRdb ran MiXCR on the multiplex PCR reads and lists one entry per CDR3 protein. The sample shows 530,000 or so distinct CDR3 sequences, around 46% of them seen only once. Sequenced: peripheral blood or thyroid tissue (not recorded which). The receptors were gathered from a young woman with Graves' hyperthyroidism.

This clonotype was seen many times. The germline gene is not matched at one end of the junction; a read error may be the cause. The chain recombines TRBV7-3 with TRBJ1-1; 8 bases match TRBD1. The CDR3 consists of 14 residues. The V gene's germline CDR1 is SGHTA and CDR2 FQGTGA. The CDR3 loop is CASSLGQGPTEAFF. CDR3 nucleotides: TGCGCCAGCAGCTTAGGACAGGGCCCCACTGAAGCTTTCTTT.

This clonotype has only one observation. The V gene is TRBV10-3, the J gene TRBJ2-1, with TRBD2 matching 8 bases. This CDR3 comprises 18 residues. Germline trimming cut 0 bases from V and 0 bases from J; bases unmatched to any gene: 7. Looked up from germline, CDR1 is ENHRY and CDR2 is SYGVKD. This CDR3 is CAISESLEGTSSYNEQFF. As DNA, the CDR3 is TGTGCCATCAGTGAGTCGCTGGAAGGGACTAGCTCCTACAATGAGCAGTTCTTC.

In this sample, this clonotype turned up many times. CDR3 in DNA: TGTGCCAGCAGTGCCGGGTGGGGAAACACCATATATTTT. Residues: CASSAGWGNTIYF. The V gene is TRBV6-6, the J gene TRBJ1-3; no clear D. The CDR3 contains 13 residues. V was shortened by 5 bases and J by 4 bases, with 9 bases between the two germline ends. Per germline, CDR1 MNHNY and CDR2 SVGAGI (reference sequence).

About this clonotype itself: The CDR3 carries no conserved terminal phenylalanine or tryptophan, so it likely arises from a read error. The DNA is left out, because the CDR3 cannot be placed on it with certainty; the CDR3 is given as TCRdb lists it. The chain links TRBV7-2 to TRBJ2-7; the table gives TRBD1 as D, unverified against the DNA. Germline CDR1 SGHTA, CDR2 FQGNSA. Ends included, the CDR3 has 9 residues. CDR3 sequence reads: CASSLGPGQ.

This clonotype is a singleton in its sample. V usage is TRBV12-3 or TRBV12-4 and J usage is TRBJ2-2; 16 bases are a match to TRBD2. This CDR3 spans 19 amino acids. V lost 2 bases and J lost 4; bases outside the gene matches: 7. CDR3 region: CASSLRGLAGGPGTGELFF. DNA of the CDR3: TGTGCCAGCAGTTTACGGGGACTAGCGGGAGGGCCCGGCACCGGGGAGCTGTTTTTT.

The gene calls are TRBV7-4 and TRBJ1-2; D may be TRBD1 (6 bases). Trimming took 5 bases from V and 4 from J, leaving 14 bases between them. Germline CDR1 reads SGHVT; CDR2 reads SQSDAQ. The CDR3 spans 14 residues. The CDR3 loop reads CASSDTGILYGYTF. Here the CDR3 DNA reads TGTGCCAGCAGCGATACAGGGATTCTCTATGGCTACACCTTC.

This clonotype appeared many times. The chain carries TRBV6-6 and TRBJ2-7; D not certain. The length of the CDR3 is 15 residues. Germline-derived CDR1 and CDR2 are MNHNY and SVGAGI (reference sequence). V was shortened by 1 base and J by 5 bases, with 15 bases between the two germline ends. The DNA of the CDR3 is TGTGCCAGCAGTTACTTGGGTGGTAGGGCCCACGAGCAGTACTTC. It codes for CASSYLGGRAHEQYF.